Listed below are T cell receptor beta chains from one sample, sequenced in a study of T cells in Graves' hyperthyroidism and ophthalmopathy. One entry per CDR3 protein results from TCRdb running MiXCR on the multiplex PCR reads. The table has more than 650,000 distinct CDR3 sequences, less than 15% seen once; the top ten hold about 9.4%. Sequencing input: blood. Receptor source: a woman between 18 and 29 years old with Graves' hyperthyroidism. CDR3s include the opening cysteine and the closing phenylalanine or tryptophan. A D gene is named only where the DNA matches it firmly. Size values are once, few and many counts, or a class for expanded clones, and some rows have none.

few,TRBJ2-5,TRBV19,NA,CASSQSYQTQYF,TGTGCCAGTAGTCAAAGCTACCAGACCCAGTACTTC
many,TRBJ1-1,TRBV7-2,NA,CASSLWGAINTEAFF,TGTGCCAGCAGCTTATGGGGTGCGATCAACACTGAAGCTTTCTTT
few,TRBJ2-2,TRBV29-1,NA,CSARQTTGELFF,TGCAGCGCCCGACAGACTACCGGGGAGCTGTTTTTT
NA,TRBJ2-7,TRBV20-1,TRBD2,CSATTSGSYEQYF,TGCAGTGCAACTACTAGCGGGAGCTACGAGCAGTACTTC
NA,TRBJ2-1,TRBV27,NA,CASRDTSRPWEQFF,TGTGCCAGCAGAGACACTAGCAGGCCGTGGGAGCAGTTCTTC
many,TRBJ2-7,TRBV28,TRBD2,CASSFVANLAARSYEQYF,TGTGCCAGCAGTTTCGTCGCCAACCTAGCGGCGCGCTCCTACGAGCAGTACTTC
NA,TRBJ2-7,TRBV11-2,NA,CASSLVSQDSYEQYF,TGTGCCAGCAGCTTAGTAAGCCAGGACTCCTACGAGCAGTACTTC
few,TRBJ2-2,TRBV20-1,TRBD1,CSARQGEYDGELFF,TGCAGTGCCCGACAGGGGGAGTATGACGGGGAGCTGTTTTTT
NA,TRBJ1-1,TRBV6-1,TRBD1,CASRQGQGSIEAFF,TGTGCCAGCAGACAGGGACAGGGAAGTATCGAAGCTTTCTTT
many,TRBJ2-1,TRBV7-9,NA,CASSSELLGFVLFF,TGTGCCAGCAGCTCTGAGCTCTTAGGATTCGTATTGTTCTTC
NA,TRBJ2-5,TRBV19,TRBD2,CASSSGLAGGWETQYF,TGTGCCAGTAGTTCCGGACTAGCGGGAGGCTGGGAGACCCAGTACTTC
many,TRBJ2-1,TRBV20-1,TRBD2,CSARTAAGGNEQFF,TGCAGTGCTAGAACTGCTGCGGGAGGCAATGAGCAGTTCTTC
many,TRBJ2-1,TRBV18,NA,CASSPTIGGDNEQFF,TGTGCCAGCTCCCCGACGATCGGAGGAGATAATGAGCAGTTCTTC
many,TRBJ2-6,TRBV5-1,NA,CASSSMDGANVLTF,TGCGCCAGCAGCTCTATGGATGGGGCCAACGTCCTGACTTTC
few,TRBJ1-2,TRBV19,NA,CASSAQERGYGYTF,TGTGCCAGTAGTGCACAGGAAAGGGGCTATGGCTACACCTTC
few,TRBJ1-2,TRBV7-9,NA,CASNLQDGYGYTF,TGTGCCAGCAACTTACAGGATGGGTATGGCTACACCTTC
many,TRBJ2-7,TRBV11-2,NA,CASSSLQAYEQYF,TGTGCCAGCAGCTCCTTACAGGCGTACGAGCAGTACTTC
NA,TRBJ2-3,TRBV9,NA,CASSVGGASTDTQYF,TGTGCCAGCAGCGTTGGCGGGGCTAGCACAGATACGCAGTATTTT
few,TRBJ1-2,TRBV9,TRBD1,CASSQGTGDWNGYTF,TGTGCCAGCAGCCAAGGGACAGGGGATTGGAATGGCTACACCTTC
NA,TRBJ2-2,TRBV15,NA,CATSRDASTGELFF,TGTGCCACCAGCAGAGATGCTTCCACCGGGGAGCTGTTTTTT
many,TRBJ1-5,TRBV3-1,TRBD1,CASSPSGRGLQPQHF,TGTGCCAGCAGCCCCTCCGGGAGGGGGCTTCAGCCCCAGCATTTT
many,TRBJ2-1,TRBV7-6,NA,CASSFARNEQFF,TGTGCCAGCAGCTTCGCTCGCAATGAGCAGTTCTTC
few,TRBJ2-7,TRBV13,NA,CASSWGGQYEQYF,TGTGCCAGCAGTTGGGGGGGGCAGTACGAGCAGTACTTC
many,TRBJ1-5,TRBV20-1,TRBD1,CSARVGTGGNQPQHF,TGCAGTGCTAGAGTTGGGACAGGGGGAAATCAGCCCCAGCATTTT
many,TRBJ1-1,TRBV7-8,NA,CASSYRPQRNTEAFF,TGTGCCAGCAGCTATCGACCCCAGAGGAACACTGAAGCTTTCTTT
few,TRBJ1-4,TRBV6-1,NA,CASSISSPPLQEKLFF,TGTGCCAGCAGTATATCGTCGCCCCCTCTACAGGAAAAACTGTTTTTT
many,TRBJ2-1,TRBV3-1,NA,CASSYEGAGITRLKEQFF,TGTGCCAGCAGCTACGAAGGAGCGGGCATTACCCGGCTGAAGGAGCAGTTCTTC
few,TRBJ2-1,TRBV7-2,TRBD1,CASSSGQPSYNEQFF,TGTGCCAGCAGCTCGGGACAGCCGTCCTACAATGAGCAGTTCTTC
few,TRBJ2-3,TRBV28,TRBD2,CASSSAGGGRDTQYF,TGTGCCAGCAGTTCAGCGGGAGGCGGGAGAGATACGCAGTATTTT
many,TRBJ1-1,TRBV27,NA,CASSSGGGNTEAFF,TGTGCCAGCAGTTCGGGGGGGGGGAACACTGAAGCTTTCTTT
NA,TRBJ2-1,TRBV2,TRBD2,CASLPGGGSSYNEQFF,TGTGCCAGCCTCCCGGGAGGGGGGTCGTCCTACAATGAGCAGTTCTTC
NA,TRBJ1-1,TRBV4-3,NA,CASSSQNRRLEAFF,TGCGCCAGCAGCTCCCAAAATCGTCGACTTGAAGCTTTCTTT
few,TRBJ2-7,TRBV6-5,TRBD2,CASSYRTSGRSEQYF,TGTGCCAGCAGTTATAGGACTAGCGGGAGAAGCGAGCAGTACTTC
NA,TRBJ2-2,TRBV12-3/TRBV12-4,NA,CATIGSAGELFF,TGTGCCACTATAGGTTCGGCCGGGGAGCTGTTTTTT
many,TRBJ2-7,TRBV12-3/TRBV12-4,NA,CASSPSGSGVEQYF,TGTGCCAGCAGTCCGTCGGGATCCGGGGTCGAGCAGTACTTC
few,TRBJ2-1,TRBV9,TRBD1,CASSGLRGEGADEQFF,TGTGCCAGCAGCGGACTGAGGGGAGAGGGGGCCGATGAGCAGTTCTTC
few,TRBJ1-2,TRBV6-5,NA,CASRLEDLYGYTF,TGTGCCAGCAGACTAGAGGACCTCTATGGCTACACCTTC
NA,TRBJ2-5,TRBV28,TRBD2,CASSPQLAGGAETQYF,TGTGCCAGCAGTCCTCAATTAGCGGGGGGGGCGGAGACCCAGTACTTC
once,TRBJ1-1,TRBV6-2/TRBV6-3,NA,CASSLTPRGNTEAFF,TGTGCCAGCAGTCTCACCCCCCGCGGGAACACTGAAGCTTTCTTT
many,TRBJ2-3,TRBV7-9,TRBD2,CASSAPGTSGTDTQYF,TGTGCCAGCAGCGCACCCGGGACTAGCGGCACAGATACGCAGTATTTT
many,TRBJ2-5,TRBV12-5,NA,CASGKGHFETQYF,TGTGCTAGTGGAAAAGGACATTTTGAGACCCAGTACTTC
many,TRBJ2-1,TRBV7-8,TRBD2,CASSLGGGLGTISEQFF,TGTGCCAGCAGCTTAGGGGGGGGACTAGGTACGATCAGTGAGCAGTTCTTC
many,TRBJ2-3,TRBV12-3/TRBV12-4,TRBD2,CASRPLRGGNSGKHPSTDTQYF,TGTGCCAGCAGGCCCTTGCGCGGGGGGAATAGCGGGAAGCACCCTAGCACAGATACGCAGTATTTT
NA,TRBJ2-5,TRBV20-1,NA,CSASRLQGLQETQYF,TGCAGTGCTAGCCGCCTCCAGGGCCTCCAAGAGACCCAGTACTTC
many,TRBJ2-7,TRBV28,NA,CASRTPSEQYF,TGTGCCAGCAGGACACCGTCCGAGCAGTACTTC
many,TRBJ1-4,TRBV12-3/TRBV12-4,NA,CASSLGRTQGKLFF,TGTGCCAGCAGTTTGGGGCGGACCCAGGGAAAACTGTTTTTT
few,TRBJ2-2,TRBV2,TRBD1,CASLDRGRFGELFF,TGTGCCTCCTTGGACAGGGGGCGGTTCGGGGAGCTGTTTTTT
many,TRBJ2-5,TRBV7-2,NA,CASSFRSKTQYF,TGTGCCAGCAGCTTTCGGTCGAAGACCCAGTACTTC
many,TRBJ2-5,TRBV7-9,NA,CASSLAIAVETQYF,TGTGCCAGCAGCTTAGCCATAGCCGTGGAGACCCAGTACTTC
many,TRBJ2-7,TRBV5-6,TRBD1,CASGGTGGHYEQYF,TGTGCCAGCGGAGGGACAGGAGGTCACTACGAGCAGTACTTC